This record concerns one T cell receptor beta chain sequence. Antigen specificity is unknown. Unique molecular identifiers were incorporated into the prepared TCRbeta library. One entry per CDR3 protein, called by TCRdb with MiXCR from the PCR reads. The sample includes 250,000 or so distinct CDR3 sequences, 20% to 30% of them seen just once. The V gene's germline CDR1 is MNHNS and CDR2 SASEGT. This CDR3 contains 13 residues. V shed 7 bases and J 10 bases; nucleotides not matched to a gene: 10. These data come from a study of T-cell reconstitution after alpha-beta-depleted transplantation in children. Notes on the study in general: The authors attributed T-cell counts and diversity one year after transplant mostly to newly produced T cells. In patients about two months after transplant, alpha-beta T cells reportedly arose from several hundred expanded graft clones. Surviving recipient T cells and thymic progenitors underlay high day-60 TCRbeta diversity in some patients.

Sequenced here: PBMCs, mostly from graft donor cells, sampled 360 days after TCRalphabeta/CD19-depleted stem cell transplant. The rearrangement uses TRBV6-1 and TRBJ2-1; 7 bases are a match to TRBD2. The TCR was taken from a female patient aged 2 to 10 who had a stem cell transplant for congenital amegakaryocytic thrombocytopenia, so the T cells may come from the graft donor. CDR3 bases: TGTGCCAGCAACTCGCGGGGGTTGCGGGAGCAGTTCTTC. The encoded protein is CASNSRGLREQFF.